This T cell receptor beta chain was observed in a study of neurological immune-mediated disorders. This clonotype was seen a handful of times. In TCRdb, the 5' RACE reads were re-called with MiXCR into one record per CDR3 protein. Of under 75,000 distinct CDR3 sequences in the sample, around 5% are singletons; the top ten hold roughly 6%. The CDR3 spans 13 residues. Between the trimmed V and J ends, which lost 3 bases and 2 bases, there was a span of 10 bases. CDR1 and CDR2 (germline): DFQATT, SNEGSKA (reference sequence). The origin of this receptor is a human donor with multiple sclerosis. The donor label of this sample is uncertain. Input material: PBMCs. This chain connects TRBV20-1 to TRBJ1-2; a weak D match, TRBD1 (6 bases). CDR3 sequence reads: CSASVRGNYGYTF. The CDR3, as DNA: TGCAGTGCTAGCGTCAGGGGCAACTATGGCTACACCTTC.